This TCR beta chain was obtained from a study of radiation and T cells in renal cell carcinoma. Data came from immunoSEQ multiplex PCR; TCRdb stores just in-frame clones and leaves some out. The sample has some 120,000 clones; roughly 80% are singletons. The length of the CDR3 is 11 residues. Germline V CDR1 and CDR2: MDHEN, SYDVKM. V shed 4 bases and J 17 bases; nucleotides not matched to a gene: 4. The time point denotes: baseline pretreatment blood. The treatment: 15 Gy SBRT to primary tumor, nephrectomy 4 weeks later. Sample: blood, taken from a patient whose treatment included radiotherapy and nephrectomy. V gene TRBV28 combines with J gene TRBJ1-6, with 8 nucleotides matching TRBD1. The source is a woman in her fifties or sixties with renal cell carcinoma. CDR3 coding DNA: TGTGCCAGCAGTTGGGACAGGAGCTTCCACTTT. Translating gives CASSWDRSFHF. Using reference TRBV28 and TRBJ1-6 for the parts outside the CDR3, the full variable domain is DVKVTQSSRYLVKRTGEKVFLECVQDMDHENMFWYRQDPGLGLRLIYFSYDVKMKEKGDIPEGYSVSREKKERFSLILESASTNQTSMYLCASSWDRSFHFGNGTRLTVT.